The 14 T cell receptor beta chains below come from one sample, sequenced in a study of control samples from healthy donors and cancer patients. The protocol was immunoSEQ multiplex PCR, while the TCRdb copy is restricted to in-frame clones and leaves out a portion. The sample shows roughly 120,000 clones, 90% to 95% of them seen only once. Sequencing used PBMCs. The receptors originated from a man aged 45-60 years with head and neck cancer.

The rearrangement links TRBV25-1 to TRBJ1-6, with 7 bases identical to TRBD1. The CDR3 length is 18 residues. V was pared by 5 bases and J by 4 bases, with 14 bases of the junction left unmatched. CDR1 MGHDK and CDR2 SYGVNS come from the germline V gene. The CDR3 loop is CASSPQAGDRGYNSPLHF. In DNA form, the CDR3 reads TGTGCCAGCAGTCCGCAAGCGGGGGACAGAGGGTATAATTCACCCCTCCACTTT.

The rearrangement joins TRBV2 to TRBJ1-1, with a possible D match to TRBD1 (6 bases). V lost 7 bases, J lost 1 base, and 13 bases lay in between. This CDR3 comprises 14 residues. CDR1 SNHLY and CDR2 FYNNEI come from the germline V gene. CDR3 region: CASNRAGGNTEAFF. CDR3 in DNA: TGTGCCAGCAACAGGGCCGGGGGGAACACTGAAGCTTTCTTT.

The V gene is TRBV3-1 (or the pseudogene TRBV3-2), the J gene TRBJ2-5; 13 positions agree with TRBD2. Germline V gives CDR1 LGHDT, CDR2 YNNKEL (reference sequence). CDR3 length: 16 residues. The V gene end was trimmed by 3 bases and the J gene end by 6 bases; junction bases not matched to a gene: 7. Here the CDR3 DNA reads TGTGCCAGCAGCCATATATCACTAGCGGGGGGGCAGACCCAGTACTTC. Translating gives CASSHISLAGGQTQYF.

V is TRBV7-9 and J is TRBJ2-7; D unclear. Germline lookup yields CDR1 SEHNR and CDR2 FQNEAQ (reference sequence). The V and J ends lost 4 bases and 4 bases respectively, with 8 bases between them. The CDR3 totals 12 residues. CDR3 amino acids: CASSSRTYEQYF. In nucleotides, the CDR3 is TGTGCCAGCAGCTCTAGGACGTACGAGCAGTACTTC.

This clone has just one count. This chain links TRBV7-9 with TRBJ2-1; maybe TRBD1 (5 bases). Germline CDR1 SEHNR, CDR2 FQNEAQ (reference sequence). The CDR3 is 13 residues long. V was trimmed by 3 bases and J by 3 bases, leaving 6 bases between them. The CDR3 loop is CASSFDSYNEQFF. In nucleotides, the CDR3 is TGTGCCAGCAGCTTCGACAGCTACAATGAGCAGTTCTTC.

This chain joins TRBV2 and TRBJ2-2; 9 bases agree with TRBD1. J was trimmed by 3 bases and V by 8 bases; bases with no gene match: 19. Germline V gene data show CDR1 as SNHLY and CDR2 as FYNNEI. CDR3 size: 19 residues. The CDR3 loop reads CASLQLFSGTGTDTGELFF. CDR3 nucleotides: TGTGCCAGCCTGCAATTATTCTCCGGGACAGGGACGGACACCGGGGAGCTGTTTTTT.

J is TRBJ2-1 and V is TRBV7-9; weak D call: TRBD1 (6 bases). The CDR3 extends over 14 amino acids. V gave up 1 base and J gave up 8 bases, with 12 bases separating them. Germline V gives CDR1 SEHNR, CDR2 FQNEAQ (reference sequence). CDR3 amino acids: CASSLGVRGYEQFF. DNA of the CDR3: TGTGCCAGCAGCTTAGGGGTCAGGGGATATGAGCAGTTCTTC.

This chain links TRBV7-2 with TRBJ2-3; 10 nucleotides line up with TRBD2. Trimming took 4 bases from V and 3 from J; bases not matched to a gene: 10. Looked up from germline, CDR1 is SGHTA and CDR2 is FQGNSA. This CDR3 has 17 amino acids. The CDR3 DNA reads as TGTGCCAGCAGCTCCAGCGGGGGGGCCTGGGGAACAGATACGCAGTATTTT. Encoded protein: CASSSSGGAWGTDTQYF.

This chain uses TRBV7-2 with TRBJ1-4; 7 nucleotides agree with TRBD1. The ends lost 5 bases at V and 0 bases at J; junction bases unmatched: 3. The germline V gene encodes CDR1 SGHTA and CDR2 FQGNSA. The CDR3 is made up of 15 amino acids. Here the CDR3 reads CASSPGGATNEKLFF. For the CDR3, the DNA is TGTGCCAGCAGCCCAGGGGGGGCAACTAATGAAAAACTGTTTTTT.

J is TRBJ1-3 and V is TRBV2, with D maybe TRBD1 (5 bases). Trimming cost V 9 bases and J 2 bases, with 32 bases left between them. The CDR3 has 20 residues. The germline V gene encodes CDR1 SNHLY and CDR2 FYNNEI. CDR3 nucleotide sequence: TGTGCCAGTTTCCGGGACTCCGCCCGTAGGTTTGGGGGTCCTGGAAACACCATATATTTT. Its translation: CASFRDSARRFGGPGNTIYF. The whole variable domain, remainder taken from reference TRBV2 and TRBJ1-3, is EPEVTQTPSHQVTQMGQEVILRCVPISNHLYFYWYRQILGQKVEFLVSFYNNEISEKSEIFDDQFSVERPDGSNFTLKIRSTKLEDSAMYFCASFRDSARRFGGPGNTIYFGEGSWLTVV.

The J gene is TRBJ1-6, the V gene TRBV3-1 (or the pseudogene TRBV3-2); possibly TRBD1 for D (6 bases). The length of the CDR3 is 13 residues. The V and J ends lost 3 bases and 15 bases respectively, with 15 bases between them. CDR1 is LGHDT, CDR2 YNNKEL, per germline (reference sequence). CDR3 in DNA: TGTGCCAGCAGCCACCTCCGGGGGGCCCTCCTCCACTTT. Residues: CASSHLRGALLHF.

The rearrangement joins TRBV5-4 to TRBJ2-3; 10 bases align to TRBD2. Germline CDR1 is SGHNT and CDR2 is YYREEE (reference sequence). Unmatched junction bases numbered 4, after V lost 3 bases and J lost 6 bases. The CDR3 extends over 14 amino acids. The CDR3 DNA follows: TGTGCCAGCAGCTCAGCGGGGGGGCCCGATACGCAGTATTTT. Translated, it gives CASSSAGGPDTQYF.

The chain recombines TRBV28 with TRBJ1-2; tentative D call: TRBD1 (6 bases). The length of the CDR3 is 16 residues. CDR1 MDHEN and CDR2 SYDVKM come from the germline V gene. Trimming took 7 bases from V and 4 from J, leaving 22 bases between them. For the CDR3, the DNA is TGTGCCAGCACTCTTATCAGCCCAGGGGAGAGCTATGGCTACACCTTC. Protein product: CASTLISPGESYGYTF.

V and J are TRBV18 and TRBJ2-2, with D possibly matching TRBD1 (6 bases). The CDR3 covers 15 residues. Looked up from germline, CDR1 is KGHSH and CDR2 is LQKENI. The ends were cut back, 3 bases at V and 5 bases at J, with 13 bases in the middle. In DNA, the CDR3 is TGTGCCAGCTCACCGAGGGGACAAATTACCGGGGAGCTGTTTTTT. Amino acids: CASSPRGQITGELFF.